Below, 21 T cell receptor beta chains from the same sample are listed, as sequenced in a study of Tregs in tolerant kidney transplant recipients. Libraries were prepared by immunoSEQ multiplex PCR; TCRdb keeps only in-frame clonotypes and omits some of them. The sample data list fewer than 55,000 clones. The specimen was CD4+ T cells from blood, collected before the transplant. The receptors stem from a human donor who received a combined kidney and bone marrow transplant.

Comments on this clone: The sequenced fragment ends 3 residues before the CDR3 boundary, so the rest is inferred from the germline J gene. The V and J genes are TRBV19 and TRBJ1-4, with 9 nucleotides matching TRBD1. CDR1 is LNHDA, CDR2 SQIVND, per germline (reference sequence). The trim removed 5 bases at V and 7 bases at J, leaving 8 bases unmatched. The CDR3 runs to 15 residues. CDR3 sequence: CASSRGQGVGEKLFF. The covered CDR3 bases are TGTGCCAGTAGTCGGGGACAGGGCGTAGGTGAAAAA.

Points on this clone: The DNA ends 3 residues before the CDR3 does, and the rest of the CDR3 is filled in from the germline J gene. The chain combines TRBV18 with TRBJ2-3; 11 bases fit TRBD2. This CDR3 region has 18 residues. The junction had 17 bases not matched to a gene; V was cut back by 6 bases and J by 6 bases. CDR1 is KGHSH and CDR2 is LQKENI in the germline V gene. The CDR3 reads CASSTRATSGDHLDTQYF. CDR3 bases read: TGTGCCAGCTCTACCCGGGCGACTAGCGGGGATCACTTGGATACG. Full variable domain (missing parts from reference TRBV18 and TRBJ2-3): NAGVMQNPRHLVRRRGQEARLRCSPMKGHSHVYWYRQLPEEGLKFMVYLQKENIIDESGMPKERFSAEFPKEGPSILRIQQVVRGDSAAYFCASSTRATSGDHLDTQYFGPGTRLTVL.

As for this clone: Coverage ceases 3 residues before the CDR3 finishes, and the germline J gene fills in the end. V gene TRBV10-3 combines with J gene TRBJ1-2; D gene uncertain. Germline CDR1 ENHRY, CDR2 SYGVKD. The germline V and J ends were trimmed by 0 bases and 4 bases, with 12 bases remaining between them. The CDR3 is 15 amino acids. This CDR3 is CAISESSGQVYGYTF. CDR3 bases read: TGTGCCATCAGTGAGTCGAGTGGGCAGGTCTATGGC.

CDR3: CASSPRDREGSPLHF. The part of the CDR3 DNA that was read is TGTGCCAGCTCACCTCGGGACAGGGAGGGATCACCC. The chain recombines TRBV18 with TRBJ1-6; TRBD1 agrees at 9 bases. From the germline J gene comes the end of the CDR3, since the read stops 3 residues before it. V gave up 3 bases and J gave up 10 bases; unmatched junction bases: 7. Germline CDR1 KGHSH, CDR2 LQKENI. The CDR3 runs 15 residues.

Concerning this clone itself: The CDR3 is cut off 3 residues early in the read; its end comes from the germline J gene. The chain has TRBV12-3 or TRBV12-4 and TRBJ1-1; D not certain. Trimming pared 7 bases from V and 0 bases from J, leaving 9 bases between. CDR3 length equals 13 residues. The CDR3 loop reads CASTPFLNTEAFF. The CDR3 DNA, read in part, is TGTGCCAGCACCCCCTTTTTGAACACTGAA.

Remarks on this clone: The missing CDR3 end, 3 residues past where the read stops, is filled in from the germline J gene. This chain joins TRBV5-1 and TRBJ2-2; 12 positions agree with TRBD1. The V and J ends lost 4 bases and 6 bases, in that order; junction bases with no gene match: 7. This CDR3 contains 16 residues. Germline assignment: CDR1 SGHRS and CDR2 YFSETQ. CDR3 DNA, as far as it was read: TGCGCCAGCAGCGGGGGGACAGGGGGCCTGGCCGGGGAG. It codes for CASSGGTGGLAGE. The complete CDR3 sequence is CASSGGTGGLAGELFF.

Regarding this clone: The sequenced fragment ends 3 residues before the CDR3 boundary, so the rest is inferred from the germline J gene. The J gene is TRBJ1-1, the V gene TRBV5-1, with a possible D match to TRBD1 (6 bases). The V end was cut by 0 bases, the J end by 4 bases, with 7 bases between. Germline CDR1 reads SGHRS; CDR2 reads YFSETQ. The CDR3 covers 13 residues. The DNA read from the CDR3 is TGCGCCAGCAGCTTGGACAGGGCCACTGAA. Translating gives CASSLDRATE. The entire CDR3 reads CASSLDRATEAFF.

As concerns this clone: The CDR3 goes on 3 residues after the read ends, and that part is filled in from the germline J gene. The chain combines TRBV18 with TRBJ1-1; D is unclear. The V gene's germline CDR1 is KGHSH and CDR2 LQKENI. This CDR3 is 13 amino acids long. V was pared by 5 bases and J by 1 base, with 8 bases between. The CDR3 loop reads CASSVAANTEAFF. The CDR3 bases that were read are TGTGCCAGCTCAGTGGCGGCGAACACTGAA.

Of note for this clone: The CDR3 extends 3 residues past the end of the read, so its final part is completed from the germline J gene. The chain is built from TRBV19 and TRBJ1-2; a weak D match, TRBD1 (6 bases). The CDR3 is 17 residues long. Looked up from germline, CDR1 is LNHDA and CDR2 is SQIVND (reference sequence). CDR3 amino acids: CASTIPPDRRSSLSYTF. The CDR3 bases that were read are TGTGCCAGTACCATCCCCCCCGACAGGAGGAGTAGCTTATCC.

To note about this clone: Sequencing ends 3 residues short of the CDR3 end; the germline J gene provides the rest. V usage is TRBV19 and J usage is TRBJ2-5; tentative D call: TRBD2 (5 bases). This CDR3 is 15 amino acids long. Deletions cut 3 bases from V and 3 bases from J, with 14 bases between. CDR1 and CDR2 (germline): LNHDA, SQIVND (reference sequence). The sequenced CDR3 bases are TGTGCCAGTAGTATTCAAAAGGCGGGCGAAGAGACC. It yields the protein CASSIQKAGEET. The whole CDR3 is CASSIQKAGEETQYF.

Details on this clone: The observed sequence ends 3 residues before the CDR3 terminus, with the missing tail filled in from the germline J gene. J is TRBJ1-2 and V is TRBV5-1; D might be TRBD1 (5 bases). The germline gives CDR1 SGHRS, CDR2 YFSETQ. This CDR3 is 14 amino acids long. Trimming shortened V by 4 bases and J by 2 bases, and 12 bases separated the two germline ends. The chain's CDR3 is CASSMAGENYGYTF. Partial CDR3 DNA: TGCGCCAGCAGCATGGCGGGGGAGAACTATGGC.

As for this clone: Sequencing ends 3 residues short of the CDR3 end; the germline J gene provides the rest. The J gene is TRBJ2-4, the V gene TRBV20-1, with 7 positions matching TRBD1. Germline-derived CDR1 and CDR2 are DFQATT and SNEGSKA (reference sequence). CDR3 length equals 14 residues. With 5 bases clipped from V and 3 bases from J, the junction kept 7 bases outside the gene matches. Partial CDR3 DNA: TGCAGTGCTGGACAGGTTAAGGGCAAAAACATT. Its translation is CSAGQVKGKNI. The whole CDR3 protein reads CSAGQVKGKNIQYF.

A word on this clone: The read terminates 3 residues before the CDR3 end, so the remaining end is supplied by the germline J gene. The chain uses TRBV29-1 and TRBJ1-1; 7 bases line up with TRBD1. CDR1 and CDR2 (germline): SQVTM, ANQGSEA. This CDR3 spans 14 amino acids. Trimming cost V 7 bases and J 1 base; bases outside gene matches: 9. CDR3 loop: CSAEGAPKNTEAFF. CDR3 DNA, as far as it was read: TGCAGCGCTGAGGGGGCCCCGAAGAACACTGAA.

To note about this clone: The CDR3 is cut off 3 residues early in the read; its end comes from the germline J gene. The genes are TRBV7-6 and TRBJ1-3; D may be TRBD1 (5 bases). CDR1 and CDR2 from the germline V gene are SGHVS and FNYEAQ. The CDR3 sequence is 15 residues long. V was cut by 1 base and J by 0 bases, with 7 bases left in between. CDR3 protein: CASSLGQPSGNTIYF. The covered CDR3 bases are TGTGCCAGCAGCTTAGGACAGCCCTCTGGAAACACC.

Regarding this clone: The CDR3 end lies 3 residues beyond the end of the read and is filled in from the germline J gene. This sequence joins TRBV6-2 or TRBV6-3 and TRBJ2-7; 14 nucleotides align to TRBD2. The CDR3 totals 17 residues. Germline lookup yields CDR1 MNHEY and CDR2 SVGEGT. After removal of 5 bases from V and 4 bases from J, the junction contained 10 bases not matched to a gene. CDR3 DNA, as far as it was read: TGTGCCAGCAGTCGCGGACTAGCGGGAGGCGGGTCGTACGAG. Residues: CASSRGLAGGGSYE. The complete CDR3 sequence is CASSRGLAGGGSYEQYF.

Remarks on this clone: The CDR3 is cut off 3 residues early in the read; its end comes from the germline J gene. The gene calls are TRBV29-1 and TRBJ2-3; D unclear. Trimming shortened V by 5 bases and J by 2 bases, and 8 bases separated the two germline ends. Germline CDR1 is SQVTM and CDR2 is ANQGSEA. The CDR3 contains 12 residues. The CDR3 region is CSVSRVTDTQYF. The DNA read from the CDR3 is TGCAGCGTTTCCAGAGTCACAGATACG.

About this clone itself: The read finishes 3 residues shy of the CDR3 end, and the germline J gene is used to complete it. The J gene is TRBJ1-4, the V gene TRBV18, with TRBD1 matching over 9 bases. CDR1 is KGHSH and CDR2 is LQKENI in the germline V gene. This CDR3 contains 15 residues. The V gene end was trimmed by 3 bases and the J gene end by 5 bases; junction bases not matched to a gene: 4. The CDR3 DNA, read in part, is TGTGCCAGCTCACCTTACAGGGGGCGGAATGAAAAA. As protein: CASSPYRGRNEK. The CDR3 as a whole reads CASSPYRGRNEKLFF. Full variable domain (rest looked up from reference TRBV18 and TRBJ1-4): NAGVMQNPRHLVRRRGQEARLRCSPMKGHSHVYWYRQLPEEGLKFMVYLQKENIIDESGMPKERFSAEFPKEGPSILRIQQVVRGDSAAYFCASSPYRGRNEKLFFGSGTQLSVL.

The part of the CDR3 DNA that was read is TGTGCCAGTAGTATCGCCGGACAAGGCTCCTACGAG. Its translation: CASSIAGQGSYE. The full CDR3 protein is CASSIAGQGSYEQYF. The chain joins TRBV19 to TRBJ2-7; D may be TRBD1 (5 bases). The CDR3 end falls 3 residues outside the read, so it is completed with the germline J gene. CDR1 LNHDA and CDR2 SQIVND come from the germline V gene (reference sequence). The length of the CDR3 is 15 residues. V gave up 3 bases and J gave up 0 bases, with 12 bases separating them.

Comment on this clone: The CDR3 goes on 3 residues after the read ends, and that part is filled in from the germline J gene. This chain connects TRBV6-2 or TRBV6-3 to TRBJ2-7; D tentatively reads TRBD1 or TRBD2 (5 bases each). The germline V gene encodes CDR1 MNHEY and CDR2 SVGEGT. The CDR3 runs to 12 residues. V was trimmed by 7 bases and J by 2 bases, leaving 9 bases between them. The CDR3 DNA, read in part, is TGTGCCAGCACGAGGGGCGCCTACGAG. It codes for CASTRGAYE. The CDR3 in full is CASTRGAYEQYF.

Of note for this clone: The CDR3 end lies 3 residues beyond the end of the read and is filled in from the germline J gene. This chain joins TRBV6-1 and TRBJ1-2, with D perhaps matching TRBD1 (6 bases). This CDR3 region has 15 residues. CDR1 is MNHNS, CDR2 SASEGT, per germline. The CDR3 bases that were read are TGTGCCAGCAGTGTAAACAGGGACCACAATCAGCCC. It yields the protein CASSVNRDHNQP. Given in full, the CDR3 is CASSVNRDHNQPYTF.

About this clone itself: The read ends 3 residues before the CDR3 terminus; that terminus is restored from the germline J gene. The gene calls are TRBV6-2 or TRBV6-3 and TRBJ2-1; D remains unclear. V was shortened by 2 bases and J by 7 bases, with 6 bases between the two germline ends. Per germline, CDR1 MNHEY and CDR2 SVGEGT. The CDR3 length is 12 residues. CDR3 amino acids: CASSYPPNEQFF. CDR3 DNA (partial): TGTGCCAGCAGTTACCCCCCAAATGAG.